These 9 T cell receptor beta chains came from one sample sequenced in a study of response to subunit inactivated influenza vaccine. TCRdb fed the RT-PCR reads into MiXCR, producing one record per CDR3 protein. This table has around 600,000 distinct CDR3 sequences, roughly 12% appearing once. The data also belong to a second study, concerning T cells expressing NK-cell markers. As that report states: UMIs accompanied the 5'RACE template switching by which TCR beta cDNA was made.

The sample was PBMCs from blood, taken on the day of vaccination. The receptor set was obtained from a man aged 45-60 years who received an inactivated influenza vaccine.

This clonotype appeared a few times. The V gene is TRBV5-1, the J gene TRBJ2-2; a possible D gene is TRBD1 (6 bases). The V end was cut by 4 bases, the J end by 4 bases, with 14 bases between. The CDR3 sequence is 15 residues long. Germline CDR1 SGHRS, CDR2 YFSETQ. CDR3 nucleotide sequence: TGCGCCAGCAGCCCCCGGGACACCCCCACCGGGGAGCTGTTTTTT. Translation: CASSPRDTPTGELFF.

The rearrangement links TRBV7-9 to TRBJ2-1; D is uncertain. This CDR3 is 12 amino acids long. Germline loops: CDR1 SEHNR, CDR2 FQNEAQ (reference sequence). V was pared by 6 bases and J by 7 bases, with 10 bases between. DNA of the CDR3: TGTGCCAGCAGTCGTAGGACGAATGAGCAGTTCTTC. This gives the protein CASSRRTNEQFF.

This clonotype was picked up many times. The rearrangement links TRBV6-1 to TRBJ1-1; 8 bases agree with TRBD1. V shed 7 bases, J shed 4 bases, and the junction held 5 bases outside the gene matches. Per the germline V gene, CDR1 is MNHNS and CDR2 is SASEGT. The CDR3 runs 13 residues. The CDR3 is CASKRTGSTEAFF. The CDR3 DNA follows: TGTGCCAGCAAAAGGACAGGGAGCACTGAAGCTTTCTTT.

This clonotype came up a few times. V is TRBV7-2 and J is TRBJ1-6, with a tentative D call TRBD1 (6 bases). The V gene's germline CDR1 is SGHTA and CDR2 FQGNSA. The CDR3 is made up of 14 amino acids. Trimming took off 5 bases at V and 7 bases at J, with 12 bases between the two ends. The CDR3 here is CASSTTGLNSPLHF. Written as DNA, the CDR3 is TGTGCCAGCAGCACTACAGGGCTAAATTCACCCCTCCACTTT. Based on the CDR3 plus reference TRBV7-2 and TRBJ1-6, the full variable domain is GAGVSQSPSNKVTEKGKDVELRCDPISGHTALYWYRQSLGQGLEFLIYFQGNSAPDKSGLPSDRFSAERTGGSVSTLTIQRTQQEDSAVYLCASSTTGLNSPLHFGNGTRLTVT.

This clonotype was counted a few times. The chain employs TRBV11-2 and TRBJ1-1, with a weak D call TRBD1 (6 bases). CDR1 and CDR2 (germline): SGHAT, FQNNGV. The V end lost 5 bases, the J end lost 8 bases, and 15 bases lay between the germline ends. This CDR3 region has 13 residues. The CDR3 nucleotides are TGTGCCAGCAGCAATAGGGGGTTAGGCGAAGCTTTCTTT. This encodes CASSNRGLGEAFF.

In this sample, this clonotype turned up a few times. The V and J genes are TRBV20-1 and TRBJ2-7; 9 nucleotides agree with TRBD1. The CDR3 runs to 14 residues. With 3 bases clipped from V and 3 bases from J, the junction kept 6 bases outside the gene matches. Germline CDR1 reads DFQATT; CDR2 reads SNEGSKA (reference sequence). In DNA form, the CDR3 reads TGCAGTGCTAGGAGAACAGGGGGCCTCTACGAGCAGTACTTC. Its translation is CSARRTGGLYEQYF.

This clonotype was seen once. This may stem from a read error, because a much larger clone lies one nucleotide away. The chain employs TRBV5-1 and TRBJ2-5; possibly TRBD2 for D (5 bases). The germline V gene has CDR1 SGHRS and CDR2 YFSETQ. This CDR3 comprises 13 residues. Trimming pared 3 bases from V and 5 bases from J, leaving 11 bases between. The CDR3 loop reads CASSSAPGETQYF. In DNA, the CDR3 is TGCGCCAGCAGCTCAGCCCCGGGGGAGACCCAGTACTTC.

In this sample, this clonotype turned up a few times. The genes are TRBV28 and TRBJ2-3; maybe TRBD2 (6 bases). CDR1 MDHEN and CDR2 SYDVKM come from the germline V gene. CDR3 length equals 16 residues. The ends were cut back, 5 bases at V and 5 bases at J, with 20 bases in the middle. As DNA, the CDR3 is TGTGCCAGCAGTCCCCGAGGAGGGAGAGGACGAGATACGCAGTATTTT. Translating gives CASSPRGGRGRDTQYF.

This clonotype showed up just a few times. The chain recombines TRBV12-3 or TRBV12-4 with TRBJ2-7; 7 bases line up with TRBD1. CDR3 size: 14 residues. The J segment lost 6 bases and the V segment lost 4 bases, leaving 9 bases of the junction unmatched. The CDR3 DNA is TGTGCCAGCAGTTCGACAGGGCGTGAAGTCGAGCAGTACTTC. This translates into CASSSTGREVEQYF.